Sequencing of this TCR beta chain was carried out in a study of T cell responses to AZD1222 COVID-19 vaccine. Broader study findings: Donors in the cohort were predominantly white British and more often female, and clonal diversity was possibly underestimated. A reported finding is that nearly half of spike-specific TCRs target unmutated variant regions.

The CDR3 has 15 amino acids. The germline V and J ends were trimmed by 0 bases and 1 base, with 10 bases remaining between them. Germline assignment: CDR1 SGHRS and CDR2 YFSETQ. Turning to this clone: Its specificity is unknown.

Sequencing used immunoSEQ multiplex PCR; TCRdb keeps in-frame clones, though not all of them. The data hold 100,000 to 150,000 clones, with roughly 82% observed a single time. The TCR sequence derives from an adult who received the AZD1222 COVID-19 vaccine. The rearrangement uses TRBV5-1 and TRBJ1-1, with D possibly being TRBD1 (6 bases). The material sequenced was peripheral blood, taken 28 days after the second AZD1222 dose. CDR3 sequence reads: CASSLGQVTNTEAFF. CDR3 nucleotides: TGCGCCAGCAGCTTGGGACAGGTCACGAACACTGAAGCTTTCTTT. Full variable domain (rest looked up from reference TRBV5-1 and TRBJ1-1): KAGVTQTPRYLIKTRGQQVTLSCSPISGHRSVSWYQQTPGQGLQFLFEYFSETQRNKGNFPGRFSGRQFSNSRSEMNVSTLELGDSALYLCASSLGQVTNTEAFFGQGTRLTVV.